The 25 T cell receptor beta chains below come from one sample, sequenced in a study of cytotoxic CD8 clonotypes in ibrutinib-treated CLL. The data were produced by immunoSEQ multiplex PCR, yet TCRdb's version contains in-frame clones alone and is incomplete. The sample has fewer than 400,000 clones; roughly 67% are singletons. The sample here was PBMCs, taken after 36 months of ibrutinib treatment. Every receptor here comes from a human donor with chronic lymphocytic leukemia.

The V call is TRBV7-2, the J call TRBJ2-7; D not resolved. CDR1 is SGHTA, CDR2 FQGNSA, per germline. Trimming cost V 4 bases and J 3 bases, with 10 bases left between them. The CDR3 consists of 13 residues. The CDR3 reads CASSSAPGYEQYF. Written as DNA, the CDR3 is TGTGCCAGCAGCTCCGCCCCAGGCTACGAGCAGTACTTC. Full variable domain (remainder filled in from reference TRBV7-2 and TRBJ2-7): GAGVSQSPSNKVTEKGKDVELRCDPISGHTALYWYRQSLGQGLEFLIYFQGNSAPDKSGLPSDRFSAERTGGSVSTLTIQRTQQEDSAVYLCASSSAPGYEQYFGPGTRLTVT.

This sequence joins TRBV9 and TRBJ2-3; 9 nucleotides match TRBD2. The CDR3 is 17 amino acids. V lost 4 bases, J lost 1 base, and 10 bases stayed unmatched. Germline lookup yields CDR1 SGDLS and CDR2 YYNGEE. CDR3 residues: CASSRRAGGSGTDTQYF. DNA for the CDR3: TGTGCCAGCAGCAGAAGAGCGGGGGGCTCGGGCACAGATACGCAGTATTTT.

On this clone itself: Other DNA sequences in the sample encode the same CDR3. The V and J genes are TRBV11-2 and TRBJ1-6, with TRBD1 as a possible D gene (5 bases). V was trimmed by 5 bases and J by 6 bases, leaving 11 bases between them. The CDR3 has 14 amino acids. CDR1 SGHAT and CDR2 FQNNGV come from the germline V gene. The CDR3 is CASSPRDSNSPLHF. CDR3 bases: TGTGCCAGCAGCCCCCGGGACTCTAATTCACCCCTCCACTTT.

The V gene is TRBV5-1, the J gene TRBJ2-7; 10 bases fit TRBD1. V shed 0 bases, J shed 6 bases, and the junction held 6 bases outside the gene matches. CDR1 is SGHRS, CDR2 YFSETQ, per germline. CDR3 length: 15 amino acids. CDR3 residues: CASSLVGTGEVEQYF. The CDR3 DNA reads as TGCGCCAGCAGCTTGGTTGGGACAGGGGAGGTCGAGCAGTACTTC.

The chain recombines TRBV28 with TRBJ2-3; 9 bases line up with TRBD2. Per germline, CDR1 MDHEN and CDR2 SYDVKM. The CDR3 consists of 15 residues. V dropped 6 bases and J dropped 7; count of bases not matched to a gene: 11. The CDR3 loop reads CASSTSGGIRNTQYF. In nucleotides, the CDR3 is TGTGCCAGCAGCACGAGCGGGGGGATTAGAAATACGCAGTATTTT.

The V call is TRBV7-3, the J call TRBJ1-2; TRBD1 matches at 8 bases. V dropped 5 bases and J dropped 8; count of bases not matched to a gene: 10. The germline V gene encodes CDR1 SGHTA and CDR2 FQGTGA. The CDR3 contains 14 residues. The CDR3 spells CASSRGSGGLGYTF. The CDR3 bases are TGTGCCAGCAGCCGCGGGTCAGGGGGCTTGGGCTACACCTTC.

This chain connects TRBV5-4 to TRBJ1-2; D remains unclear. The V end was cut by 0 bases, the J end by 8 bases, with 11 bases between. Germline V CDR1 and CDR2: SGHNT, YYREEE (reference sequence). This CDR3 is built from 13 residues. The CDR3 loop is CASSLEGLGGYTF. CDR3 DNA sequence: TGTGCCAGCAGCTTGGAAGGGCTGGGAGGCTACACCTTC. The whole variable domain, remainder taken from reference TRBV5-4 and TRBJ1-2, is ETGVTQSPTHLIKTRGQQVTLRCSSQSGHNTVSWYQQALGQGPQFIFQYYREEENGRGNFPPRFSGLQFPNYSSELNVNALELDDSALYLCASSLEGLGGYTFGSGTRLTVV.

The chain carries TRBV7-6 and TRBJ1-1; D gene ambiguous. CDR1 is SGHVS, CDR2 FNYEAQ, per germline. The CDR3 extends over 13 amino acids. V gave up 5 bases and J gave up 0 bases, with 7 bases separating them. CDR3 nucleotide sequence: TGTGCCAGCAGCCCAAGGATGAACACTGAAGCTTTCTTT. This translates into CASSPRMNTEAFF.

The chain employs TRBV4-3 and TRBJ2-7, with TRBD2 matching over 7 bases. Germline CDR1 is LGHNA and CDR2 is YSLEER. Losses at the gene ends were 0 bases for V and 6 bases for J; bases not matched to a gene: 14. CDR3 length: 17 residues. This CDR3 is CASSQDFEGLPFFEQYF. The CDR3 DNA is TGCGCCAGCAGCCAAGACTTCGAGGGACTACCATTCTTCGAGCAGTACTTC.

V gene TRBV5-1 combines with J gene TRBJ2-5; 7 bases align to TRBD2. The ends lost 0 bases at V and 6 bases at J; junction bases unmatched: 5. Per the germline V gene, CDR1 is SGHRS and CDR2 is YFSETQ. The CDR3 has 14 residues. CDR3 amino acids: CASSLATSRKTQYF. CDR3 bases: TGCGCCAGCAGCTTGGCGACTAGCAGAAAGACCCAGTACTTC.

The chain employs TRBV7-2 and TRBJ2-7, with D unresolved. CDR1 is SGHTA, CDR2 FQGNSA, per germline. V was shortened by 1 base and J by 3 bases, with 4 bases between the two germline ends. CDR3 size: 12 residues. CDR3 bases: TGTGCCAGCAGCTTAGACTTCTACGAGCAGTACTTC. This encodes CASSLDFYEQYF.

The V call is TRBV5-6, the J call TRBJ2-7; TRBD1 aligns across 7 bases. V lost 4 bases to trimming and J lost 3 bases; unmatched junction nucleotides: 13. This CDR3 region has 16 residues. Germline V CDR1 and CDR2: SGHDT, YYEEEE. In DNA, the CDR3 is TGTGCCAGCAGCGCGCTACAGGGGTTCCCGGACTACGAGCAGTACTTC. Translation gives CASSALQGFPDYEQYF.

V is TRBV20-1 and J is TRBJ1-2; D not resolved. The CDR3 runs to 11 residues. CDR1 is DFQATT, CDR2 SNEGSKA, per germline (reference sequence). V was cut by 7 bases and J by 5 bases, with 11 bases left in between. DNA of the CDR3: TGCAGTGGGGCAAAAGAGTATGGCTACACCTTC. Translation: CSGAKEYGYTF.

This chain connects TRBV27 to TRBJ1-1; 7 positions agree with TRBD1. The germline V gene encodes CDR1 MNHEY and CDR2 SMNVEV (reference sequence). This CDR3 has 14 amino acids. V lost 5 bases and J lost 5; bases outside the gene matches: 8. Here the CDR3 reads CASSKTGRGTEAFF. The CDR3 bases are TGTGCCAGCAGTAAGACAGGGCGGGGTACTGAAGCTTTCTTT.

The V gene is TRBV29-1, the J gene TRBJ1-2; 7 bases align to TRBD1. J lost 6 bases, V lost 6 bases, and 10 bases had no gene match. Looked up from germline, CDR1 is SQVTM and CDR2 is ANQGSEA. This CDR3 comprises 13 residues. CDR3 in DNA: TGCAGCGTGGCGGTCAGGGGGACGCATGGCTACACCTTC. The encoded protein is CSVAVRGTHGYTF.

The J gene is TRBJ2-1, the V gene TRBV28; 10 bases align to TRBD1. V lost 3 bases and J lost 4; bases outside the gene matches: 3. CDR3 size: 15 residues. Germline V lookup: CDR1 MDHEN, CDR2 SYDVKM. The CDR3 protein is CASSFRTGGYNEQFF. For the CDR3, the DNA is TGTGCCAGCAGTTTCCGGACAGGGGGTTACAATGAGCAGTTCTTC.

V and J are TRBV7-2 and TRBJ1-1; D perhaps matches TRBD1 (6 bases). The V and J ends lost 5 bases and 8 bases respectively, with 21 bases between them. Germline assignment: CDR1 SGHTA and CDR2 FQGNSA. CDR3 length equals 15 residues. Written as DNA, the CDR3 is TGTGCCAGCAGCACCCGGATAGGGGGTCCCAACGAAGCTTTCTTT. Translating it yields CASSTRIGGPNEAFF.

The J gene is TRBJ2-7, the V gene TRBV9, with D unresolved. This CDR3 spans 15 amino acids. Germline CDR1 reads SGDLS; CDR2 reads YYNGEE. Trimming removed 0 bases at V and 2 bases at J, with 12 bases between. The CDR3 nucleotides are TGTGCCAGCAGCGTAGGTGCCCGAAGCCCCTACGAGCAGTACTTC. This sequence encodes CASSVGARSPYEQYF.

This clone was picked up one time. The chain has TRBV6-6 and TRBJ2-7, with D tentatively TRBD1 (6 bases). The V gene lost 6 bases and the J gene lost 3 bases, with 15 bases spanning the gap. This CDR3 comprises 14 residues. In germline, CDR1 is MNHNY, CDR2 SVGAGI (reference sequence). The CDR3 spells CASRPRDKYYEQYF. CDR3 DNA: TGTGCCAGCAGACCCCGGGACAAGTACTACGAGCAGTACTTC.

The gene calls are TRBV7-9 and TRBJ1-4, with D hard to call. The CDR3 totals 14 residues. Germline V gene lookup returns CDR1 SEHNR and CDR2 FQNEAQ (reference sequence). Between the trimmed V and J ends, which lost 5 bases and 7 bases, there was a span of 14 bases. Here the CDR3 DNA reads TGTGCCAGCAGCCTGGGAAGGACGCCTGAAAAACTGTTTTTT. Amino acid sequence: CASSLGRTPEKLFF.

Regarding this clone: At one of its ends the junction is not consistent with the germline gene, which may arise from a read error. Written as DNA, the CDR3 is TGCGCCAGCAGCCAAGCGACTACTAGCGGGAGAACCTTC. As protein: CASSQATTSGRTF. The V gene is TRBV4-1, the J gene TRBJ2-7, with 11 nucleotides matching TRBD2. Germline V gives CDR1 MGHRA, CDR2 YSYEKL. This CDR3 contains 13 residues.

The genes are TRBV7-2 and TRBJ1-2; D remains unclear. This CDR3 spans 16 amino acids. V was shortened by 4 bases and J by 4 bases, with 19 bases between the two germline ends. The germline V gene has CDR1 SGHTA and CDR2 FQGNSA. The CDR3 bases are TGTGCCAGCAGCTACCGGACGGGCTCATTTGGCTATGGCTACACCTTC. It codes for CASSYRTGSFGYGYTF. The variable domain in full, completed from reference TRBV7-2 and TRBJ1-2, reads GAGVSQSPSNKVTEKGKDVELRCDPISGHTALYWYRQSLGQGLEFLIYFQGNSAPDKSGLPSDRFSAERTGGSVSTLTIQRTQQEDSAVYLCASSYRTGSFGYGYTFGSGTRLTVV.

The rearrangement joins TRBV14 to TRBJ2-5; possible D gene TRBD1, 6 bases. CDR1 is SGHDN, CDR2 FVKESK, per germline. Trimming removed 0 bases at V and 5 bases at J, with 13 bases between. The CDR3 runs to 15 residues. The CDR3 is CASSQDPGVLETQYF. The CDR3, as DNA: TGTGCCAGCAGCCAAGATCCAGGGGTACTTGAGACCCAGTACTTC.

This clone was seen once. This chain connects TRBV2 to TRBJ1-2; D is uncertain. Per germline, CDR1 SNHLY and CDR2 FYNNEI. This CDR3 contains 13 residues. The V end was cut by 0 bases, the J end by 4 bases, with 6 bases between. DNA of the CDR3: TGTGCCAGCAGTGAAGCGACAACCTATGGCTACACCTTC. This sequence encodes CASSEATTYGYTF.

This clone was counted only a few times. The J gene is TRBJ1-5, the V gene TRBV5-6; 7 bases match TRBD1. CDR3 size: 14 residues. V gave up 2 bases and J gave up 7 bases; unmatched junction bases: 6. Germline CDR1 and CDR2: SGHDT and YYEEEE. The CDR3 DNA follows: TGTGCCAGCAGCTTAGGACAGGCTGGGCAGCCCCAGCATTTT. Translating it yields CASSLGQAGQPQHF.